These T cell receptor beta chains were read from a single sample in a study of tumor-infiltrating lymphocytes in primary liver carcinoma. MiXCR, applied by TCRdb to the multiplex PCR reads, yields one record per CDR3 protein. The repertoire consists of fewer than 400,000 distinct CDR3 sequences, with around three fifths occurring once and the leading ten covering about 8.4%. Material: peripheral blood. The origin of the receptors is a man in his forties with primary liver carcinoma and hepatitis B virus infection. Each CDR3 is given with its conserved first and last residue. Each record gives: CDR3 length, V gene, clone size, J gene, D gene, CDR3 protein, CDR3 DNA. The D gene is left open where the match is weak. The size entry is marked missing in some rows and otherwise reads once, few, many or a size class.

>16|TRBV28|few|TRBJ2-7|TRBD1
CASSWDRGRVSGEQYF
TGTGCCAGCAGTTGGGACAGGGGGCGCGTCTCCGGCGAGCAGTACTTC
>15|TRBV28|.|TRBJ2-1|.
CASSLSLPQGDKQFF
TGTGCCAGCAGTTTATCACTTCCTCAGGGAGATAAGCAGTTCTTC
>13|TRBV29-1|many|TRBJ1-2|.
CSVEIGGRDGYTF
TGCAGCGTTGAAATAGGAGGGCGGGATGGCTACACCTTC
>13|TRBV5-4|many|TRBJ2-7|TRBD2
CASSLASGYEQYF
TGTGCCAGCAGCTTAGCTAGCGGGTACGAGCAGTACTTC
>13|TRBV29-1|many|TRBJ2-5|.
CSSLRGSQETQYF
TGCAGCAGCCTCCGGGGGAGCCAAGAGACCCAGTACTTC
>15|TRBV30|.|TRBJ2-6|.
CVWSVRASGANFLTF
TGTGTCTGGAGTGTACGGGCGTCTGGGGCCAACTTCCTGACTTTC
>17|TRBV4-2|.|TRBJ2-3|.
CASSQDRHADGADTQYF
TGTGCCAGCAGCCAAGATCGGCATGCGGACGGAGCGGATACGCAGTATTTT
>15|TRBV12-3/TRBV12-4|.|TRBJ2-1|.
CASSLGWVSYNEQSF
TGTGCCAGCAGTTTAGGTTGGGTTAGCTACAATGAGCAGTCCTTC
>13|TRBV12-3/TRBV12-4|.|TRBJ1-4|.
CASSLAGIEKLFF
TGTGCCAGCAGTTTAGCAGGGATTGAAAAACTGTTTTTT
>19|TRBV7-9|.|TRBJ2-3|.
CASSHPRCGTNQSTDTQYF
TGTGCCAGCAGCCACCCGAGGTGCGGGACGAACCAGAGCACAGATACGCAGTATTTT
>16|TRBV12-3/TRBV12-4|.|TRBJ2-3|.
CASRPRAETSTDTQYF
TGTGCCAGCAGACCACGGGCCGAAACTAGCACAGATACGCAGTATTTT
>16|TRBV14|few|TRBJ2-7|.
CASSQGSGRVSYEQYF
TGTGCCAGCAGCCAAGGCAGCGGCAGGGTCTCCTACGAGCAGTACTTC
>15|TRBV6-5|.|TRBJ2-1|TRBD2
CASRSSGKAYNEQLF
TGCGCCAGCAGGTCCAGCGGGAAAGCCTACAATGAGCAGTTATTC
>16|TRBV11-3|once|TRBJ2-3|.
CASSGSPARGVDTQYF
TGTGCCAGCAGCGGCAGCCCGGCTAGAGGAGTGGATACGCAGTATTTT
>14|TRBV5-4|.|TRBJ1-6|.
CASSLEGRNPPLHF
TGTGCCAGCAGCCTGGAGGGCCGGAATCCACCCCTCCACTTT
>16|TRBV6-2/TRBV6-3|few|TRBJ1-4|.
CASSNRESSTNEKLFF
TGTGCCAGCAGTAACAGGGAATCGTCAACTAATGAAAAACTGTTTTTT
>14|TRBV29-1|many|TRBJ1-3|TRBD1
CSVGDRGSGNTIYF
TGCAGCGTAGGGGACAGGGGCTCTGGAAACACCATATATTTT